One and the same sample provided the 26 T cell receptor beta chains below, sequenced in a study of T cells after yellow fever vaccination. TCRdb independently ran MiXCR on the 5' RACE reads; one entry per CDR3 protein. Among 310,000 or so distinct CDR3 sequences listed, around 4% were seen once. The source material was PBMCs, sampled on the day of the yellow fever booster vaccination. All receptors come from a man aged 18 to 30 who received the YFV17D yellow fever vaccine.

This clonotype was detected many times. As DNA, the CDR3 is TGTGCCAGCGGTACCGGGACTAGCGGGGGGACAGATACGCAGTATTTT. Encoded protein: CASGTGTSGGTDTQYF. The chain couples TRBV7-3 to TRBJ2-3; the match to TRBD2 covers 15 bases. Trimming at V came to 8 bases and at J to 3 bases, leaving 6 bases not matched to a gene. The germline V gene has CDR1 SGHTA and CDR2 FQGTGA. The CDR3 has 16 amino acids.

The chain carries TRBV7-9 and TRBJ2-7, with TRBD1 identical over 7 bases. Germline V gives CDR1 SEHNR, CDR2 FQNEAQ (reference sequence). The CDR3 is made up of 15 amino acids. The V segment lost 2 bases and the J segment 7 bases; nucleotides outside the gene matches: 11. CDR3 nucleotide sequence: TGTGCCAGCAGCTTATCAGAACAGGGGTTTGAGGAGCAGTACGTC. This encodes CASSLSEQGFEEQYV.

The chain joins TRBV7-6 to TRBJ2-3, with 8 bases identical to TRBD2. The CDR3 sequence is 17 residues long. After removal of 5 bases from V and 2 bases from J, the junction contained 12 bases not matched to a gene. Germline V gene lookup returns CDR1 SGHVS and CDR2 FNYEAQ. CDR3 nucleotides: TGTGCCAGCAGCCTCATGGGAGCGGGGGCAAACACAGATACGCAGTATTTT. Encoded protein: CASSLMGAGANTDTQYF.

As to this clonotype: The junction shows a germline mismatch at one end, possibly a read error. The chain couples TRBV2 to TRBJ1-1, with D possibly matching TRBD1 (5 bases). Looked up from germline, CDR1 is SNHLY and CDR2 is FYNNEI. The CDR3 loop spans 15 amino acids. The CDR3 is CASIRLRLSGSEVFF. The CDR3 DNA follows: TGTGCCAGCATCCGCCTCAGACTCTCAGGGAGTGAAGTTTTCTTT.

Ten or more counts support this clonotype. The V gene is TRBV6-2 or TRBV6-3, the J gene TRBJ1-1, with D hard to call. The CDR3 extends over 12 amino acids. The germline V gene has CDR1 MNHEY and CDR2 SVGEGT. Trimming stripped 4 bases from V and 6 bases from J, with 9 bases between. For the CDR3, the DNA is TGTGCCAGCAGTTTGGCAATGGCTGAAGCTTTCTTT. Its protein product is CASSLAMAEAFF.

This clonotype was counted only a few times. V and J are TRBV5-1 and TRBJ2-7; possible D gene TRBD1, 5 bases. V was clipped by 3 bases and J by 2 bases, with 12 bases between them. The CDR3 is 14 residues long. CDR1 is SGHRS and CDR2 is YFSETQ in the germline V gene. DNA for the CDR3: TGCGCCAGCAGCTCGGACGGCAGGGCCTACGAGCAGTACTTC. As protein: CASSSDGRAYEQYF. Full variable domain (missing parts from reference TRBV5-1 and TRBJ2-7): KAGVTQTPRYLIKTRGQQVTLSCSPISGHRSVSWYQQTPGQGLQFLFEYFSETQRNKGNFPGRFSGRQFSNSRSEMNVSTLELGDSALYLCASSSDGRAYEQYFGPGTRLTVT.

There are a few counts of this clonotype. The chain links TRBV6-2 or TRBV6-3 to TRBJ1-1; TRBD1 is a possible D gene (5 bases). The germline V gene encodes CDR1 MNHEY and CDR2 SVGEGT. CDR3 size: 12 residues. V lost 9 bases, J lost 6 bases, and 14 bases lay in between. The CDR3 DNA follows: TGTGCCAGTCGTGGGGCCGGCCCTGAAGCTTTCTTT. The encoded protein is CASRGAGPEAFF.

This clonotype appeared a few times. The chain couples TRBV4-1 to TRBJ1-3; 7 bases align to TRBD1. Trimming took 4 bases from V and 2 from J; bases not matched to a gene: 8. Germline V gene sequence: CDR1 MGHRA, CDR2 YSYEKL. The CDR3 runs to 16 residues. In nucleotides, the CDR3 is TGCGCCAGCAGCCTTGCGCAGGGGGATCCTGGAAACACCATATATTTT. It yields the protein CASSLAQGDPGNTIYF.

This clonotype was seen more than once but under ten times. The chain combines TRBV2 with TRBJ2-3; possible D gene TRBD1, 5 bases. CDR1 and CDR2 (germline): SNHLY, FYNNEI. The CDR3 runs to 13 residues. V lost 2 bases and J lost 4, with 7 bases in between. In DNA form, the CDR3 reads TGTGCCAGCAGTGAACTCAGGGCAGATACGCAGTATTTT. This gives the protein CASSELRADTQYF.

This clonotype has ten or more counts. The J gene is TRBJ1-6, the V gene TRBV7-6; 10 bases line up with TRBD1. Per germline, CDR1 SGHVS and CDR2 FNYEAQ. This CDR3 region has 15 residues. With 0 bases clipped from V and 13 bases from J, the junction kept 6 bases outside the gene matches. The CDR3 DNA reads TGTGCCAGCAGCTTAGCTCCGGGACAGGGGAATCCCCTCCACTTT. It specifies CASSLAPGQGNPLHF.

This clonotype was counted ten times or more. V gene TRBV7-9 combines with J gene TRBJ1-2; D unclear. CDR1 and CDR2 (germline): SEHNR, FQNEAQ (reference sequence). V was trimmed by 1 base and J by 6 bases, leaving 6 bases between them. The CDR3 totals 12 residues. CDR3 region: CASSLDRNGYTF. The CDR3 region has the DNA TGTGCCAGCAGCTTAGACAGAAATGGCTACACCTTC. The full variable domain, with the rest looked up from reference TRBV7-9 and TRBJ1-2, is DTGVSQNPRHKITKRGQNVTFRCDPISEHNRLYWYRQTLGQGPEFLTYFQNEAQLEKSRLLSDRFSAERPKGSFSTLEIQRTEQGDSAMYLCASSLDRNGYTFGSGTRLTVV.

Only a few counts were recorded for this clonotype. This chain links TRBV3-1 with TRBJ2-5; TRBD1 matches at 9 bases. The CDR3 length is 16 residues. The V gene's germline CDR1 is LGHDT and CDR2 YNNKEL (reference sequence). The ends lost 4 bases at V and 2 bases at J; junction bases unmatched: 8. The CDR3 DNA reads as TGTGCCAGCAGCCTTAGACAGGGGGTAAGACAAGAGACCCAGTACTTC. Amino acids: CASSLRQGVRQETQYF.

V gene TRBV7-2 combines with J gene TRBJ2-3, with D hard to call. The CDR3 spans 15 residues. Germline V CDR1 and CDR2: SGHTA, FQGNSA. The V gene lost 3 bases and the J gene lost 0 bases, with 10 bases spanning the gap. The CDR3 DNA is TGTGCCAGCAGCTTGTGGGATTCTAGCACAGATACGCAGTATTTT. It translates to CASSLWDSSTDTQYF.

This clonotype has at least ten counts. The J gene is TRBJ2-7, the V gene TRBV6-6, with 8 positions matching TRBD2. The junction had 10 bases not matched to a gene; V was cut back by 9 bases and J by 0 bases. Germline V gene lookup returns CDR1 MNHNY and CDR2 SVGAGI (reference sequence). This CDR3 contains 15 residues. The CDR3, as DNA: TGTGCCAGTGGGGCCATAGCGGGGTTCTCCTACGAGCAGTACTTC. Protein product: CASGAIAGFSYEQYF.

This clonotype occurred many times. The V and J genes are TRBV4-3 and TRBJ2-5; D gene uncertain. Germline V gives CDR1 LGHNA, CDR2 YSLEER. This CDR3 comprises 13 residues. Trimming took 1 base from V and 5 from J, leaving 8 bases between them. The CDR3 here is CASSQGILETQYF. The CDR3 DNA reads TGCGCCAGCAGCCAAGGAATCCTGGAGACCCAGTACTTC.

This clonotype was detected only a few times. CDR3 sequence reads: CASSPAGFSNYGYTF. CDR3 sequence (DNA): TGTGCCAGCAGCCCCGCGGGCTTTTCTAACTATGGCTACACCTTC. The chain has TRBV5-5 and TRBJ1-2, with unresolved D. The germline V and J ends were trimmed by 4 bases and 0 bases, with 13 bases remaining between them. The CDR3 sequence is 15 residues long. Germline loops: CDR1 SGHKS, CDR2 YYEKEE (reference sequence).

This clonotype came up many times. The rearrangement links TRBV4-1 to TRBJ2-7; a weak D match, TRBD2 (5 bases). The germline V and J ends were trimmed by 4 bases and 3 bases, with 13 bases remaining between them. This CDR3 comprises 14 residues. The V gene's germline CDR1 is MGHRA and CDR2 YSYEKL. In DNA form, the CDR3 reads TGCGCCAGCAGCCCCAGCCCAGGAGGCTACGAGCAGTACTTC. It yields the protein CASSPSPGGYEQYF.

This clonotype has more than one count but fewer than ten. The chain couples TRBV6-5 to TRBJ2-1; no firm D call. The CDR3 contains 13 residues. The germline gives CDR1 MNHEY, CDR2 SVGAGI. With 10 bases removed from V and 10 bases from J, the gap between germline ends came to 20 bases. CDR3 residues: CATRVLNSKEQFF. As DNA, the CDR3 is TGTGCCACTCGGGTCCTGAACAGTAAGGAGCAGTTCTTC.

V usage is TRBV12-3 or TRBV12-4 and J usage is TRBJ1-1; no definite D call. The CDR3 runs 14 residues. Trimming pared 8 bases from V and 4 bases from J, leaving 17 bases between. The CDR3 nucleotides are TGTGCCAGCCGACGGCGCGCAGGAGGCACTGAAGCTTTCTTT. Translation gives CASRRRAGGTEAFF.

CDR3 DNA sequence: TGTGCCAGCAGCCAAGATAGGACAGGTGAAGCTTTCTTT. Its protein product is CASSQDRTGEAFF. The rearrangement links TRBV3-1 to TRBJ1-1, with 7 bases lining up with TRBD1. CDR1 and CDR2 (germline): LGHDT, YNNKEL (reference sequence). The V gene end was trimmed by 0 bases and the J gene end by 7 bases; junction bases not matched to a gene: 2. This CDR3 contains 13 residues.

This clonotype showed up many times. V and J are TRBV12-3 or TRBV12-4 and TRBJ2-6, with unresolved D. This CDR3 comprises 13 residues. V lost 6 bases and J 2 bases, leaving 5 bases between the germline ends. The CDR3 protein is CASRNTGANVLTF. The CDR3 DNA sequence: TGTGCCAGCAGAAACACTGGGGCCAACGTCCTGACTTTC.

The sample holds many counts of this clonotype. The chain couples TRBV7-7 to TRBJ2-1; unclear D gene. The length of the CDR3 is 13 residues. V shed 5 bases and J shed 1 base, with 6 bases lying between them. Per germline, CDR1 SSHAT and CDR2 FNYEAQ (reference sequence). In nucleotides, the CDR3 is TGTGCCAGCAGCCCGGATTCCTACAATGAGCAGTTCTTC. Protein: CASSPDSYNEQFF. Variable domain in full (rest from reference TRBV7-7 and TRBJ2-1): GAGVSQSPRYKVTKRGQDVTLRCDPISSHATLYWYQQALGQGPEFLTYFNYEAQPDKSGLPSDRFSAERPEGSISTLTIQRTEQRDSAMYRCASSPDSYNEQFFGPGTRLTVL.

V is TRBV4-1 and J is TRBJ2-7; tentative D call: TRBD1 (6 bases). Between the trimmed V and J ends, which lost 1 base and 0 bases, there was a span of 10 bases. The CDR3 runs 15 residues. Germline V gene sequence: CDR1 MGHRA, CDR2 YSYEKL. The CDR3 sequence: CASSQAQGSSYEQYF. The CDR3 nucleotides read TGCGCCAGCAGCCAAGCGCAGGGGAGCTCCTACGAGCAGTACTTC.

There are a few counts of this clonotype. The rearrangement links TRBV25-1 to TRBJ1-5; D is perhaps TRBD1 (6 bases). Deletions cut 1 base from V and 8 bases from J, with 6 bases between. The germline CDR1 and CDR2 sequences are MGHDK and SYGVNS. The CDR3 length is 12 residues. CDR3 in DNA: TGTGCCAGCAGTGAATCAGGGGAGCCCCAGCATTTT. Amino acid sequence: CASSESGEPQHF.

This clonotype was counted at least ten times. The gene calls are TRBV7-9 and TRBJ2-1, with D unclear. The germline V gene encodes CDR1 SEHNR and CDR2 FQNEAQ (reference sequence). This CDR3 comprises 13 residues. The ends were cut back, 6 bases at V and 6 bases at J, with 12 bases in the middle. The CDR3: CASRSPWGNEQFF. The CDR3 nucleotides read TGTGCCAGCAGGTCTCCCTGGGGCAATGAGCAGTTCTTC. The variable domain in full, with the rest retrieved from reference TRBV7-9 and TRBJ2-1, is DTGVSQNPRHKITKRGQNVTFRCDPISEHNRLYWYRQTLGQGPEFLTYFQNEAQLEKSRLLSDRFSAERPKGSFSTLEIQRTEQGDSAMYLCASRSPWGNEQFFGPGTRLTVL.

The V call is TRBV5-1, the J call TRBJ2-5; 8 bases are a match to TRBD1. With V trimmed by 3 bases and J by 4 bases, 5 bases remained unmatched. CDR1 is SGHRS and CDR2 is YFSETQ in the germline V gene. This CDR3 spans 14 amino acids. This CDR3 reads CASSWTGSPETQYF. The CDR3 region has the DNA TGCGCCAGCAGCTGGACAGGGTCGCCAGAGACCCAGTACTTC.